This is a list of T cell receptor beta chains from one sample in a study of blood T cell repertoires in COVID-19. Profiled with immunoSEQ multiplex PCR; TCRdb holds only in-frame clones, not every one. The sample records some 370,000 clones, about 89% being singletons. Input material: peripheral blood. The receptors stem from a woman between 25 and 40 years old with COVID-19, enrolled during active disease. Both conserved end residues are part of each CDR3. Fields, in order: V gene, D gene, clone size, J gene, CDR3 DNA, CDR3 protein. D genes are given only for firm matches. Only some rows state a clone size, as once, few, many or a class for expanded clones.

TRBV15	-	few	TRBJ2-3	TGTGCCACCAGCAGAAACCGGGACAACCCAACAGATACGCAGTATTTT	CATSRNRDNPTDTQYF
TRBV15	-	many	TRBJ2-3	TGTGCCACCAGCAACCGGGACACAAGCACAGATACGCAGTATTTT	CATSNRDTSTDTQYF
TRBV7-9	-	-	TRBJ1-2	TGTGCCAGCAGCTTAAAGCAGGGGACGGGCTACACCTTC	CASSLKQGTGYTF
TRBV20-1	TRBD1	-	TRBJ1-1	TGCAGTGCTAGTCCCGGACAGGGTAATGAAGCTTTCTTT	CSASPGQGNEAFF
TRBV19	-	-	TRBJ2-1	TGTGCCAGTAGTTCGGGTCCATCTTACAATGAGCAGTTCTTC	CASSSGPSYNEQFF
TRBV28	-	-	TRBJ2-5	TGTGCCAGCAGTTCTGTCGGGTACCAAGAGACCCAGTACTTC	CASSSVGYQETQYF
TRBV6-4	TRBD1	once	TRBJ2-5	TGTGCCAGCAGTTCGGACAGGGAAGAGACCCAGTACTTC	CASSSDREETQYF
TRBV11-3	TRBD2	-	TRBJ2-5	TGTGCCAGCAGCTCGGGACTAGCAGAAGAAGAGACCCAGTACTTC	CASSSGLAEEETQYF
TRBV11-2	TRBD2	-	TRBJ2-7	TGTGCCAGCAGCTTAGAAGGCGGGAGCTCCTACGAGCAGTACTTC	CASSLEGGSSYEQYF
TRBV19	-	few	TRBJ1-6	TGTGCCAGTAGTCAAGCGGGCCGCAATTCACCCCTCCACTTT	CASSQAGRNSPLHF
TRBV24-1	-	-	TRBJ2-2	TGTGCCACCTCCTGGGGGGTAGCCGGGGAGCTGTTTTTT	CATSWGVAGELFF
TRBV30	-	-	TRBJ1-1	TGTGCCTGGAGTGTTGGGCCAGGGATGATCGGAGCTTTCTTT	CAWSVGPGMIGAFF
TRBV6-5	TRBD1	-	TRBJ2-5	TGTGCCAGCAGCCCGTACAGGGGGCTTGGGGAGACCCAGTACTTC	CASSPYRGLGETQYF
TRBV5-1	-	-	TRBJ1-3	TGCGCCAGCAGCCTGGAAGGAGTAGTAGCCTTGGGTGGAAACACCATATATTTT	CASSLEGVVALGGNTIYF
TRBV7-2	TRBD1	-	TRBJ2-7	TGTGCCAGCACCCAACACCGGGGACAGGGCTACGAGCAGTACTTC	CASTQHRGQGYEQYF
TRBV30	-	-	TRBJ2-6	TGTGCCTGGATGAGGAAAGGCTTGAGCTCTGGGGCCAACGTCCTGACTTTC	CAWMRKGLSSGANVLTF
TRBV5-1	TRBD2	once	TRBJ2-1	TGCGCCAGCAGCCTCACCAGGCTAGCGGGAGCGAATGAGCAGTTCTTC	CASSLTRLAGANEQFF
TRBV2	TRBD1	-	TRBJ2-7	TGTGCCAGCAGAGTACCCGCCGGACAGGCACACACCTACGAGCAGTACTTC	CASRVPAGQAHTYEQYF
TRBV3-1/TRBV3-2	-	-	TRBJ1-5	TGTGCCAGCAGCCAAGACGGGAATAGCAATCAGCCCCAGCATTTT	CASSQDGNSNQPQHF
TRBV4-1	-	few	TRBJ1-5	TGCGCCAGCAGCCCGAACAAATATAGCAATCAGCCCCAGCATTTT	CASSPNKYSNQPQHF
TRBV13	TRBD2	-	TRBJ2-7	TGTGCCAGCAGCCTTGGGACTAGCGGGAGGTACGAGCAGTACTTC	CASSLGTSGRYEQYF
TRBV30	-	-	TRBJ2-1	TGTGCCTGGAGTGTAACAATCAGGGGACGCAATGAGCAGTTCTTC	CAWSVTIRGRNEQFF
TRBV11-2	-	-	TRBJ2-2	TGTGCCAGCAGCTTCTCGGGAGCCGCCCTCGACGCCGGGGAGCTGTTTTTT	CASSFSGAALDAGELFF